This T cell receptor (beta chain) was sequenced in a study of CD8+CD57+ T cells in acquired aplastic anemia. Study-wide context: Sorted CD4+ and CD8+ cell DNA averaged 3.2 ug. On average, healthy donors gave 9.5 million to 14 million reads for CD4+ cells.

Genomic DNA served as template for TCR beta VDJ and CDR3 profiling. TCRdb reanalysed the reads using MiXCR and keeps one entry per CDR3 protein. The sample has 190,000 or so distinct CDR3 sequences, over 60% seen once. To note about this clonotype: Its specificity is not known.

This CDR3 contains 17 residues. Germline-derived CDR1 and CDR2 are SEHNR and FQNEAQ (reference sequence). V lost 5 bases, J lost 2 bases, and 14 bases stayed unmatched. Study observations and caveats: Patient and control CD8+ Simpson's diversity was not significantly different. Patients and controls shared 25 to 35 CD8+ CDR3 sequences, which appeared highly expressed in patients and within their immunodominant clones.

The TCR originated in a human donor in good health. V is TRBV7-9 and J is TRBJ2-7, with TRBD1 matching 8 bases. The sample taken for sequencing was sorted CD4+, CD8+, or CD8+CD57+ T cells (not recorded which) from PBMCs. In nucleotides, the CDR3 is TGTGCCAGCAGCCCCACTGGGGGACAGGCTGCCCCCTACGAGCAGTACTTC. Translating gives CASSPTGGQAAPYEQYF.